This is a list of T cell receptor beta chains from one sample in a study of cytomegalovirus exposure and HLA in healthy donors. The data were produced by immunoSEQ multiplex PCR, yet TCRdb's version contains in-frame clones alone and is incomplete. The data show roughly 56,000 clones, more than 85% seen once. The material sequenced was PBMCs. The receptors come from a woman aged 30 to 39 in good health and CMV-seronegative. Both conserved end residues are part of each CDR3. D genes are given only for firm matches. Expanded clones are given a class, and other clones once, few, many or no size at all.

CDR3nt: TGTGCCAGCAGAACTCTAGCGGGAGGGAGCAACGAGCAGTACTTC; CDR3aa: CASRTLAGGSNEQYF; j_gene: TRBJ2-7; v_gene: TRBV6-5; d_gene: TRBD2; abundance: .
CDR3nt: TGTGCCAGCAGTTTGAGAGGAGGCTACACCTTC; CDR3aa: CASSLRGGYTF; j_gene: TRBJ1-2; v_gene: TRBV28; d_gene: .; abundance: .
CDR3nt: TGTGCCAGCTCACCACTCAAGGGGGAGTCGCGGGTAAGCTCCTACGAGCAGTACTTC; CDR3aa: CASSPLKGESRVSSYEQYF; j_gene: TRBJ2-7; v_gene: TRBV18; d_gene: .; abundance: once
CDR3nt: TGTGCCTGGAGTTTGGTGGGCGTCACCGGGGAGCTGTTTTTT; CDR3aa: CAWSLVGVTGELFF; j_gene: TRBJ2-2; v_gene: TRBV30; d_gene: .; abundance: .
CDR3nt: TGTGCCTGGAGTCTCTCGGGTGTCTACGAGCAGTACTTC; CDR3aa: CAWSLSGVYEQYF; j_gene: TRBJ2-7; v_gene: TRBV30; d_gene: .; abundance: .
CDR3nt: TGTGCCAGCAGGACCGGGACACCGAACACCGGGGAGCTGTTTTTT; CDR3aa: CASRTGTPNTGELFF; j_gene: TRBJ2-2; v_gene: TRBV7-9; d_gene: .; abundance: .
CDR3nt: TGTGCCAGTAGTCGTGACAGGGTAGGGGTCACCGGGGAGCTGTTTTTT; CDR3aa: CASSRDRVGVTGELFF; j_gene: TRBJ2-2; v_gene: TRBV19; d_gene: TRBD1; abundance: once
CDR3nt: TGTGCCAGCTCATCGGGGTTCACAGATACGCAGTATTTT; CDR3aa: CASSSGFTDTQYF; j_gene: TRBJ2-3; v_gene: TRBV7-2; d_gene: .; abundance: once
CDR3nt: TGTGCCTGGAGTCGCTACGGCAATCAGCCCCAGCATTTT; CDR3aa: CAWSRYGNQPQHF; j_gene: TRBJ1-5; v_gene: TRBV30; d_gene: .; abundance: .
CDR3nt: TGTGCCAGCAGTCAAAGTCTAGCGGGTGGGGATACGCAGTATTTT; CDR3aa: CASSQSLAGGDTQYF; j_gene: TRBJ2-3; v_gene: TRBV4-2; d_gene: TRBD2; abundance: once
CDR3nt: TGTGCCAGCAGGTCAGGACTCAACTCCTACGAGCAGTACTTC; CDR3aa: CASRSGLNSYEQYF; j_gene: TRBJ2-7; v_gene: TRBV5-6; d_gene: .; abundance: few
CDR3nt: TGTGCCAGTAGAGAACAAACAGGGGTATTACCGCTGTATGGCTACACCTTC; CDR3aa: CASREQTGVLPLYGYTF; j_gene: TRBJ1-2; v_gene: TRBV19; d_gene: TRBD1; abundance: .
CDR3nt: TGTGCCAGCAGCCCCGGCCTCCGGGATATGAGCGAGCAGTACTTC; CDR3aa: CASSPGLRDMSEQYF; j_gene: TRBJ2-7; v_gene: TRBV14; d_gene: .; abundance: .
CDR3nt: TGTGCCATCATTCCAGGGCCGCCGCGGCGGCCTTCAGGGCTCGAGCAGTACTTC; CDR3aa: CAIIPGPPRRPSGLEQYF; j_gene: TRBJ2-7; v_gene: TRBV10-3; d_gene: .; abundance: .
CDR3nt: TGTGCCAGCAGCGGGGCAAGCGGGAGCACAGATACGCAGTATTTT; CDR3aa: CASSGASGSTDTQYF; j_gene: TRBJ2-3; v_gene: TRBV9; d_gene: .; abundance: .
CDR3nt: TGCAGCGTGGCCAGAGGCGGAGGGACTAGCGGAAGCTACGAGCAGTACTTC; CDR3aa: CSVARGGGTSGSYEQYF; j_gene: TRBJ2-7; v_gene: TRBV29-1; d_gene: TRBD2; abundance: .
CDR3nt: TGTGCCAGCAGTTTGATCCCGGGCGGGGGGGGCGACACTGAAGCTTTCTTT; CDR3aa: CASSLIPGGGGDTEAFF; j_gene: TRBJ1-1; v_gene: TRBV28; d_gene: .; abundance: once
CDR3nt: TGTGCCTGGGGGACACCCGGCGGTGGCTACACCTTC; CDR3aa: CAWGTPGGGYTF; j_gene: TRBJ1-2; v_gene: TRBV30; d_gene: .; abundance: .
CDR3nt: TGTGCCACCAGCAGTGGGGGCGTGAATCAGCCCCAGCATTTT; CDR3aa: CATSSGGVNQPQHF; j_gene: TRBJ1-5; v_gene: TRBV15; d_gene: .; abundance: .
CDR3nt: TGTGCCATGGGACTGGTCTATGGCTACACCTTC; CDR3aa: CAMGLVYGYTF; j_gene: TRBJ1-2; v_gene: TRBV21-1; d_gene: .; abundance: .
CDR3nt: TGTGCCAGCAGTTACTCGGAAGGCGGGATGGGGGGCTACACCTTC; CDR3aa: CASSYSEGGMGGYTF; j_gene: TRBJ1-2; v_gene: TRBV6-4; d_gene: .; abundance: .
CDR3nt: TGTGCCTGGCTCCTGTTGAGGTCGGGAAACACCATATATTTT; CDR3aa: CAWLLLRSGNTIYF; j_gene: TRBJ1-3; v_gene: TRBV30; d_gene: .; abundance: .
CDR3nt: TGTGCCAGCATCGAGACTAGCGGGAGGGTATTAGATACGCAGTATTTT; CDR3aa: CASIETSGRVLDTQYF; j_gene: TRBJ2-3; v_gene: TRBV7-9; d_gene: TRBD2; abundance: .
CDR3nt: TGTGCCAGCAGCCGCCCAGGGGGTAGCTATGGCTACACCTTC; CDR3aa: CASSRPGGSYGYTF; j_gene: TRBJ1-2; v_gene: TRBV7-2; d_gene: TRBD1; abundance: .
CDR3nt: TGTGCCTGGAGTAGGGGGCTAAGAGAGACCCAGTACTTC; CDR3aa: CAWSRGLRETQYF; j_gene: TRBJ2-5; v_gene: TRBV30; d_gene: TRBD1; abundance: .
CDR3nt: TGTGCCAGTAGTAGGACAGTAATAGGACTAGAGACCTACGAGCAGTACTTC; CDR3aa: CASSRTVIGLETYEQYF; j_gene: TRBJ2-7; v_gene: TRBV19; d_gene: .; abundance: .
CDR3nt: TGCGCCAGCAGCCAAGGGGGACTAGCGGGAGCCATCTACAATGAGCAGTTCTTC; CDR3aa: CASSQGGLAGAIYNEQFF; j_gene: TRBJ2-1; v_gene: TRBV4-1; d_gene: TRBD2; abundance: .
CDR3nt: TGTGCCAGCAGTTGGGGGGTGGGTCAGCCCCAGCATTTT; CDR3aa: CASSWGVGQPQHF; j_gene: TRBJ1-5; v_gene: TRBV27; d_gene: .; abundance: .
CDR3nt: TGTGCCAGCAGTGGGGACAGGGTGGGCACTGAAGCTTTCTTT; CDR3aa: CASSGDRVGTEAFF; j_gene: TRBJ1-1; v_gene: TRBV6-5; d_gene: TRBD1; abundance: once
CDR3nt: TGTGCCAGTAGTCACGGACTAGCGCTCACAGATACGCAGTATTTT; CDR3aa: CASSHGLALTDTQYF; j_gene: TRBJ2-3; v_gene: TRBV19; d_gene: TRBD2; abundance: .
CDR3nt: TGTGCCACCAGCCGTGGGACTAGCGGCACGGGAGAGACCCAGTACTTC; CDR3aa: CATSRGTSGTGETQYF; j_gene: TRBJ2-5; v_gene: TRBV15; d_gene: TRBD2; abundance: .
CDR3nt: TGTGCCAGCAGTGAACAGCGGGCAGACAATGAGCAGTTCTTC; CDR3aa: CASSEQRADNEQFF; j_gene: TRBJ2-1; v_gene: TRBV6-4; d_gene: .; abundance: .
CDR3nt: TGTGCCTGGGACGGTAGCGGGACTGAAGAGCAGTTCTTC; CDR3aa: CAWDGSGTEEQFF; j_gene: TRBJ2-1; v_gene: TRBV30; d_gene: TRBD2; abundance: .
CDR3nt: TGTGCCAGCAGCCCGACTAGCAGCTCCTACAATGAGCAGTTCTTC; CDR3aa: CASSPTSSSYNEQFF; j_gene: TRBJ2-1; v_gene: TRBV11-2; d_gene: TRBD2; abundance: .
CDR3nt: TGTGCCAGCAGTGAAGGCGACAGGGGGTATAATCAGCCCCAGCATTTT; CDR3aa: CASSEGDRGYNQPQHF; j_gene: TRBJ1-5; v_gene: TRBV6-1; d_gene: TRBD1; abundance: few
CDR3nt: TGTGCCAGCAGCCTCTTTATGGTCGGGTTGGGCTCTGGGGCCAACGTCCTGACTTTC; CDR3aa: CASSLFMVGLGSGANVLTF; j_gene: TRBJ2-6; v_gene: TRBV7-8; d_gene: .; abundance: .
CDR3nt: TGTGCCAGCAGTGCCGAGACAGACTACAATGAGCAGTTCTTC; CDR3aa: CASSAETDYNEQFF; j_gene: TRBJ2-1; v_gene: TRBV28; d_gene: .; abundance: .
CDR3nt: TGTGCCAGTAGTAGTCTAGCAGATAACTACAATGAGCAGTTCTTC; CDR3aa: CASSSLADNYNEQFF; j_gene: TRBJ2-1; v_gene: TRBV19; d_gene: .; abundance: .
CDR3nt: TGTGCCAGCAGCTTAACAGGGGGAGAGACCCAGTACTTC; CDR3aa: CASSLTGGETQYF; j_gene: TRBJ2-5; v_gene: TRBV7-3; d_gene: .; abundance: .
CDR3nt: TGTGCCAGCAGTTTTGGGGCGGTGAACACTGAAGCTTTCTTT; CDR3aa: CASSFGAVNTEAFF; j_gene: TRBJ1-1; v_gene: TRBV28; d_gene: .; abundance: .
CDR3nt: TGTGCTAGTGCTCCAGGTAACACCGGGGAGCTGTTTTTT; CDR3aa: CASAPGNTGELFF; j_gene: TRBJ2-2; v_gene: TRBV12-5; d_gene: .; abundance: .
CDR3nt: TGTGCCAGCAGCTTAGCGGGAGGGCCCTACGAGCAGTACTTC; CDR3aa: CASSLAGGPYEQYF; j_gene: TRBJ2-7; v_gene: TRBV7-2; d_gene: TRBD2; abundance: .
CDR3nt: TGTGCCAGCAGCTTAGAGGAGCGGGAGTGGTACGAGCAGTACTTC; CDR3aa: CASSLEEREWYEQYF; j_gene: TRBJ2-7; v_gene: TRBV7-2; d_gene: TRBD2; abundance: .
CDR3nt: TGCAGCGCTGCTAGGCCGCTTGTTGCAGATACGCAGTATTTT; CDR3aa: CSAARPLVADTQYF; j_gene: TRBJ2-3; v_gene: TRBV29-1; d_gene: .; abundance: .
CDR3nt: TGCGCCAGCAGCTTGACGCAGGCCTATGGCTACACCTTC; CDR3aa: CASSLTQAYGYTF; j_gene: TRBJ1-2; v_gene: TRBV5-1; d_gene: .; abundance: .
CDR3nt: TGTGCCACCAGCAGAGACCCGGACAGGGTCACTGAAGCTTTCTTT; CDR3aa: CATSRDPDRVTEAFF; j_gene: TRBJ1-1; v_gene: TRBV15; d_gene: TRBD1; abundance: .
CDR3nt: TGTGCCAGCAGCCTAGGTCTAGCGGGCGGTTCCTACGAGCAGTACTTC; CDR3aa: CASSLGLAGGSYEQYF; j_gene: TRBJ2-7; v_gene: TRBV4-2; d_gene: TRBD2; abundance: .
CDR3nt: TGTGCCAGCAGCCCAATAGCGGGAGCAGCCGCCGGGGAGCTGTTTTTT; CDR3aa: CASSPIAGAAAGELFF; j_gene: TRBJ2-2; v_gene: TRBV7-7; d_gene: TRBD2; abundance: .
CDR3nt: TGTGCTAGTGGTTTAGGGGGTTACACTGAAGCTTTCTTT; CDR3aa: CASGLGGYTEAFF; j_gene: TRBJ1-1; v_gene: TRBV12-5; d_gene: .; abundance: .
CDR3nt: TGTGCCAGCAGTTACACAGGGGAGACTGAAGCTTTCTTT; CDR3aa: CASSYTGETEAFF; j_gene: TRBJ1-1; v_gene: TRBV6-6; d_gene: TRBD1; abundance: .
CDR3nt: TGTGCCACCTTTCGGTTGGCGGGAGGGCGCGAGCAGTACTTC; CDR3aa: CATFRLAGGREQYF; j_gene: TRBJ2-7; v_gene: TRBV2; d_gene: TRBD2; abundance: .
CDR3nt: TGCGCCAGCAGCCCGTTGAACACTGAAGCTTTCTTT; CDR3aa: CASSPLNTEAFF; j_gene: TRBJ1-1; v_gene: TRBV10-2; d_gene: .; abundance: once
CDR3nt: TGCAGCGGGGCGGGGACGGGATACACTGAAGCTTTCTTT; CDR3aa: CSGAGTGYTEAFF; j_gene: TRBJ1-1; v_gene: TRBV29-1; d_gene: .; abundance: .
CDR3nt: TGCGCCAGCAGCTTGGATGGGGGAGGTACTGAAGCTTTCTTT; CDR3aa: CASSLDGGGTEAFF; j_gene: TRBJ1-1; v_gene: TRBV5-1; d_gene: .; abundance: .
CDR3nt: TGTGCCAGCAGCCCCCTTGGGGGGTTGTACAATGAGCAGTTCTTC; CDR3aa: CASSPLGGLYNEQFF; j_gene: TRBJ2-1; v_gene: TRBV4-2; d_gene: .; abundance: .
CDR3nt: TGCGCCAGCAGCCTCCTCGCGGTAAACAGGGTAAATGAGCAGTTCTTC; CDR3aa: CASSLLAVNRVNEQFF; j_gene: TRBJ2-1; v_gene: TRBV5-1; d_gene: .; abundance: .
CDR3nt: TGTGCCAGCAGTGCCGGGACTTCGAACACCGGGGAGCTGTTTTTT; CDR3aa: CASSAGTSNTGELFF; j_gene: TRBJ2-2; v_gene: TRBV2; d_gene: .; abundance: .
CDR3nt: TGTGCCAGCAGCGCAAGCGGAAATGAGCAGTTCTTC; CDR3aa: CASSASGNEQFF; j_gene: TRBJ2-1; v_gene: TRBV9; d_gene: .; abundance: .